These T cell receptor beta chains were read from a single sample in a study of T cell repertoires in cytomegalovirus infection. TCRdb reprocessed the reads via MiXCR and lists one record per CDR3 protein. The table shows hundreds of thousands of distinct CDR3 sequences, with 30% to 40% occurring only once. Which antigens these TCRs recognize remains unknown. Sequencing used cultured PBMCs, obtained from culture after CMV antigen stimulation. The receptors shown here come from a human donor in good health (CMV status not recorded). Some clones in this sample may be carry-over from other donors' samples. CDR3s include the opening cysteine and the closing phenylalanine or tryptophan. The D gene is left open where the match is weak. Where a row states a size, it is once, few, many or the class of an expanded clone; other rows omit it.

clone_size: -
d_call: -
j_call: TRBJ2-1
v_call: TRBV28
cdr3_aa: CASRPGRLVSNEQFF
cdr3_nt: TGTGCCAGCCGCCCGGGCCGACTTGTTTCCAATGAGCAGTTCTTC

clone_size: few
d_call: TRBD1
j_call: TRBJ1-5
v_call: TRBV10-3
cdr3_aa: CAIADRGAQPQHF
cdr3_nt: TGTGCCATCGCGGACAGGGGAGCTCAGCCCCAGCATTTT

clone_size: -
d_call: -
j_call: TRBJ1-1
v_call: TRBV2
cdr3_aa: CASSGISGRMNTEAFF
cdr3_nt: TGTGCCAGCAGTGGTATATCGGGACGGATGAACACTGAAGCTTTCTTT

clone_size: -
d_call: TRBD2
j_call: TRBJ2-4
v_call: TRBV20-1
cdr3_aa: CSAFPTSGRAIAKNIQYF
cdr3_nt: TGCAGTGCTTTTCCGACTAGCGGGAGGGCCATAGCCAAAAACATTCAGTACTTC

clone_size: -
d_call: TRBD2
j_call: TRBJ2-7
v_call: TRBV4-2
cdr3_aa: CASSQEKASGIYEQYF
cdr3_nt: TGTGCCAGCAGCCAAGAAAAAGCTAGCGGGATTTACGAGCAGTACTTC

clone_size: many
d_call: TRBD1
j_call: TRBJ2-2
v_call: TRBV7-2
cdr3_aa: CASSPRDRDSTGELFF
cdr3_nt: TGTGCCAGCAGCCCCCGGGACAGGGACAGCACCGGGGAGCTGTTTTTT

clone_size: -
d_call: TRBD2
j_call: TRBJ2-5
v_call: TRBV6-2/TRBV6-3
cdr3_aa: CASSVASGQETQYF
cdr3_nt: TGTGCCAGCAGTGTGGCTAGCGGACAAGAGACCCAGTACTTC

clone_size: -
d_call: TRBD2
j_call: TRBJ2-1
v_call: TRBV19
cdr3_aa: CASSIASGRAGYNEQFF
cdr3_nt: TGTGCCAGTAGTATAGCTAGCGGGAGGGCCGGGTACAATGAGCAGTTCTTC

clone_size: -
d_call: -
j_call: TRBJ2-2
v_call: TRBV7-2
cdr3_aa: CASSLQGSTGELFF
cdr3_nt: TGTGCCAGCAGCTTACAGGGTAGCACCGGGGAGCTGTTTTTT

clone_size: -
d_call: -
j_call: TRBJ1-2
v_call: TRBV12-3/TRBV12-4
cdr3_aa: CASSPRGWDYGYTF
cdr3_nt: TGTGCCAGCAGTCCTAGGGGGTGGGACTATGGCTACACCTTC

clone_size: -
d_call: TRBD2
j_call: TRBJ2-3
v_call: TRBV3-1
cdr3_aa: CASSQDAGGPADTQYF
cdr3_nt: TGTGCCAGCAGCCAAGATGCGGGAGGGCCCGCAGATACGCAGTATTTT

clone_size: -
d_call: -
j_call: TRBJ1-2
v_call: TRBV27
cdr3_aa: CASSHDNYGYTF
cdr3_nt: TGTGCCAGCAGTCATGATAACTATGGCTACACCTTC

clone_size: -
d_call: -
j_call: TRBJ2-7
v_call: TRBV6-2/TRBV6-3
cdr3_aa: CASSYAGYEQYF
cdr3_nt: TGTGCCAGCAGTTACGCGGGTTACGAGCAGTACTTC

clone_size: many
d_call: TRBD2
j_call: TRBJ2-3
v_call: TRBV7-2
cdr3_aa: CASSLDGGRTDTQYF
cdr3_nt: TGTGCCAGCAGCTTAGATGGCGGGAGGACAGATACGCAGTATTTT

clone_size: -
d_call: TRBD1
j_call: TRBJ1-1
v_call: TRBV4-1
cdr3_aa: CASSPMTGQDQNAEAFF
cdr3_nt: TGCGCCAGCAGCCCCATGACAGGGCAGGACCAAAACGCTGAAGCTTTCTTT

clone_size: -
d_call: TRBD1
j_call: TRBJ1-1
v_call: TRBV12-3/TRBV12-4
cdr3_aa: CASSSSGGFGFTEAFF
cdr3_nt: TGTGCCAGCAGTTCGTCAGGGGGGTTTGGGTTCACTGAAGCTTTCTTT

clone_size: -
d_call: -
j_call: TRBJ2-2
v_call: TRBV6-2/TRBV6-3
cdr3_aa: CASSSGQGGRIGELFF
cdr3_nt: TGTGCCAGCAGCTCCGGACAGGGAGGGCGGATCGGGGAGCTGTTTTTT

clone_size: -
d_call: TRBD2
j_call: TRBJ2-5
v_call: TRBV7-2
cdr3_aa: CASRFNAGGETQYF
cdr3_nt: TGTGCCAGCAGGTTTAACGCGGGAGGTGAGACCCAGTACTTC

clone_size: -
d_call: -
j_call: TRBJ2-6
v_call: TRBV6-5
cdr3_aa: CASSLEGRVPFSGANVLTF
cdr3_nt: TGTGCCAGCAGTTTAGAGGGACGGGTACCGTTCTCTGGGGCCAACGTCCTGACTTTC

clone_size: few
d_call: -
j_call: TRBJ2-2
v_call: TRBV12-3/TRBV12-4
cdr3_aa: CASSAGHTTGELFF
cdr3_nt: TGTGCCAGCAGCGCCGGCCACACCACCGGGGAGCTGTTTTTT

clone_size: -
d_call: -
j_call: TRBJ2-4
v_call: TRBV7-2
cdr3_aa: CASSLLRLAKNIQYF
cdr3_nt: TGTGCCAGCAGCTTACTGCGACTAGCCAAAAACATTCAGTACTTC

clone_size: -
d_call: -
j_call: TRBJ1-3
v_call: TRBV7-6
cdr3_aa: CASSLRPADTIYF
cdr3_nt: TGTGCCAGCAGCTTACGACCCGCGGACACCATATATTTT

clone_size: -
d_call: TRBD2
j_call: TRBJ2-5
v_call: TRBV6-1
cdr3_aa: CASSEAIGRAQETQYF
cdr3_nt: TGTGCCAGCAGTGAAGCGATCGGGAGGGCCCAAGAGACCCAGTACTTC

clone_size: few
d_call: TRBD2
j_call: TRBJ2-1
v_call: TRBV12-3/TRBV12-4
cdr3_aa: CASTPSGIFYNEQFF
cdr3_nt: TGTGCCAGCACCCCTAGCGGGATCTTCTACAATGAGCAGTTCTTC